This note documents a single T cell receptor (beta chain) sequence. This record belongs to a study of cytomegalovirus exposure and HLA in healthy donors. The CDR3 is made up of 14 amino acids. Germline V gene data show CDR1 as SGHRS and CDR2 as YFSETQ. Germline trimming cut 2 bases from V and 3 bases from J; bases unmatched to any gene: 2. The PCR used 60 Vbeta and 13 Jbeta primers. TCRdb's copy holds only in-frame clones and misses some; the assay was immunoSEQ multiplex PCR. The sample includes about 160,000 clones, roughly 78% seen only once; the top ten take 2.5% to 3.5%. This TCR was sampled from a woman aged 40 to 49 in good health and CMV-seronegative. This sequence joins TRBV5-1 and TRBJ1-2; 9 bases are a match to TRBD1. Material: PBMCs. Here the CDR3 DNA reads TGCGCCAGCAGCTTACAGGGGGCTCACTATGGCTACACCTTC. Translating it yields CASSLQGAHYGYTF.